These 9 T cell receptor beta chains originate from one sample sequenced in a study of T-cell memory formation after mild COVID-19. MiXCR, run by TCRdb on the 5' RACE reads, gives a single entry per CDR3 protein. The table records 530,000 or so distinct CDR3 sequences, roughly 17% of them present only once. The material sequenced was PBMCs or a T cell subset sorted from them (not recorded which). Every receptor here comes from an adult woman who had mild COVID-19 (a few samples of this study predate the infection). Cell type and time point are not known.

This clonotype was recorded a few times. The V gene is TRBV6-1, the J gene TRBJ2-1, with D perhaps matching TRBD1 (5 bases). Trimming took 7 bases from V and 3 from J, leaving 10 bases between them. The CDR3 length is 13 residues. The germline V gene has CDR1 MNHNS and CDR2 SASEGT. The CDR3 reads CASKGPYYNEQFF. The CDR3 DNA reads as TGTGCCAGCAAGGGGCCCTACTACAATGAGCAGTTCTTC.

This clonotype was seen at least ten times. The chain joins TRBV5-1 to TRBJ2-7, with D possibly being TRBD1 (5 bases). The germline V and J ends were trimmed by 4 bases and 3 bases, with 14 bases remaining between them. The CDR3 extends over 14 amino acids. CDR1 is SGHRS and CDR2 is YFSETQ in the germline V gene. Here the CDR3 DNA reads TGCGCCAGCAGCGGATCGGCAGGGTTCTACGAGCAGTACTTC. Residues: CASSGSAGFYEQYF.

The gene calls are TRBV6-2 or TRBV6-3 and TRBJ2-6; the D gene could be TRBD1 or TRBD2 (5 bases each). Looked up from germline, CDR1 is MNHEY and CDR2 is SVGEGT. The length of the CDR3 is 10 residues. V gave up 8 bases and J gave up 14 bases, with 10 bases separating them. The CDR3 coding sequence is TGTGCCAGCGGGGACGGCATCCTGACTTTC. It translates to CASGDGILTF.

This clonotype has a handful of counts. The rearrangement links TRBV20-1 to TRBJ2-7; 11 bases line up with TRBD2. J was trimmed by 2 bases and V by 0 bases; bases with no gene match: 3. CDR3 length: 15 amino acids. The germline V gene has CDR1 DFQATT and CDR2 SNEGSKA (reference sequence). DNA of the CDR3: TGCAGTGCTAGAGACGGACTAGCGGGTGCCTACGAGCAGTACTTC. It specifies CSARDGLAGAYEQYF.

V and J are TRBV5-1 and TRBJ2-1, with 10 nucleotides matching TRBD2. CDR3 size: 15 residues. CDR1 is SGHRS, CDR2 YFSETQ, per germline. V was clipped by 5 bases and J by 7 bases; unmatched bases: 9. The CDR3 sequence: CASRPQRGGRNEQFF. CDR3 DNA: TGCGCCAGCAGACCTCAGCGGGGGGGCCGGAATGAGCAGTTCTTC.

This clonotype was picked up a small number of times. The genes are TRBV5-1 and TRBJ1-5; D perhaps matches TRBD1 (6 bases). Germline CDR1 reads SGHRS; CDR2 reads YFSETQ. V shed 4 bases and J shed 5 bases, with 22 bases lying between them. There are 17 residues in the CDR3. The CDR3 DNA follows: TGCGCCAGCAGCACCCAACCCTCCGGGGGCTTGGATCAGCCCCAGCATTTT. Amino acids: CASSTQPSGGLDQPQHF.

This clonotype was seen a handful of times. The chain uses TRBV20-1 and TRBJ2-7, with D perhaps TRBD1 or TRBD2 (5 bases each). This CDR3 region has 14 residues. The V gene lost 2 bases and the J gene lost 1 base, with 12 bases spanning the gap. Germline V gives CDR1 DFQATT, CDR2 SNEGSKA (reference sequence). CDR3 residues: CSARPGTPSYEQYF. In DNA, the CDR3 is TGCAGTGCTAGACCGGGGACGCCTTCCTACGAGCAGTACTTC.

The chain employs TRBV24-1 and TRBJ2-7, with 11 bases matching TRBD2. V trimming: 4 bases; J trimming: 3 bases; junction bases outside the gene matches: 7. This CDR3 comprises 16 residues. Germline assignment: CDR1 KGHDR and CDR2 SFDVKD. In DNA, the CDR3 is TGTGCCACCAGTGACCCGACTAGCGGGAACCGCTACGAGCAGTACTTC. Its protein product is CATSDPTSGNRYEQYF.

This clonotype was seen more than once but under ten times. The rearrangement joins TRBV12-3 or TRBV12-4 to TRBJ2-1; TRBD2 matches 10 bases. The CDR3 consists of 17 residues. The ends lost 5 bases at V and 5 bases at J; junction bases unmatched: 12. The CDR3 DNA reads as TGTGCCAGCAGTCCCACCGGACTAGCGGACTACAACAATGAGCAGTTCTTC. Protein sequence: CASSPTGLADYNNEQFF.